This T cell receptor beta chain originates from a study of blood T cell repertoires in COVID-19. On the study more broadly: Whether acute or convalescent, the COVID-19 samples came from the United States, Italy and Spain.

Measured with immunoSEQ multiplex PCR; TCRdb has only the in-frame clones, and not every one. Of under 70,000 clones detected, more than 75% appear once; the ten largest clones hold roughly 9.1%. CDR1 and CDR2 (germline): MNHEY, SVGAGI. The CDR3 is 16 residues long. Trimming left V 2 bases short and J 1 base short, with 11 bases between. The chain has TRBV6-5 and TRBJ1-4, with D perhaps matching TRBD1 (5 bases). The TCR comes from a woman aged 40 to 50 who had recovered from COVID-19. The sample taken for sequencing was PBMCs or T cells enriched from blood (not recorded which). DNA for the CDR3: TGTGCCAGCAGTTACGCTCGGGGGGGAACTAATGAAAAACTGTTTTTT. Translated, it gives CASSYARGGTNEKLFF.